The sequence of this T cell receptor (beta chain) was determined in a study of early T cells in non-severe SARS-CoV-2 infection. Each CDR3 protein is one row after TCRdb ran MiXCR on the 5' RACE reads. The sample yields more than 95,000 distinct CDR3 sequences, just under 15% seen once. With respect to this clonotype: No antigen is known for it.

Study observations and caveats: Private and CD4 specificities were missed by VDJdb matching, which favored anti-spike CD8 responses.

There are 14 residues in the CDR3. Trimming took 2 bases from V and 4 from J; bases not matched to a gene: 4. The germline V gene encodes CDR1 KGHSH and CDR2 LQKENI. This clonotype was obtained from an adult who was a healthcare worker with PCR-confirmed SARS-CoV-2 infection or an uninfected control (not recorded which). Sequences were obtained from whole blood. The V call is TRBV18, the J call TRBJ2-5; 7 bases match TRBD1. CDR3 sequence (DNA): TGTGCCAGCTCACCAAGGGGACAGAGAGAGACCCAGTACTTC. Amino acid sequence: CASSPRGQRETQYF.